This T cell receptor beta chain comes out of a study of blood T cell repertoires in COVID-19. On the study more broadly: Samples of COVID-19 (acute and convalescent) were obtained from the United States, Italy and Spain. PBMCs, B-cell-depleted T cells, or T cells were the source of the cDNA or gDNA that made up the material.

Repertoires were generated with immunoSEQ multiplex PCR, while TCRdb's copy carries only in-frame clones and drops some. The sample holds roughly 150,000 clones, around four fifths seen once. CDR1 is ENHRY, CDR2 SYGVKD, per germline. Trimming at V came to 6 bases and at J to 8 bases, leaving 13 bases not matched to a gene. CDR3 length equals 15 residues. This TCR came from a woman older than 75 with acute or convalescent COVID-19. The gene calls are TRBV10-3 and TRBJ2-1, with TRBD2 matching over 7 bases. Sequenced: peripheral blood. CDR3 in DNA: TGTGCCATCAGGGACCCGACTAGCCGGGTCGATGAGCAGTTCTTC. It codes for CAIRDPTSRVDEQFF.